The clone carrying this TCR beta chain appeared once. Its antigen is undetermined. Patients included in sequencing had previously demonstrated CD8+CD57+ cell expansion by flow cytometry. No therapy had been given to the patients at the time of blood sampling. This record comes from a study of CD8+CD57+ T cells in acquired aplastic anemia. Study at large: Sorted CD4+ and CD8+ cells gave an average of around 3.3 ug of DNA.

Study observations and caveats: Roughly 27 sequences, all CD8+ CDR3, were shared between patients and controls.

The CDR3 loop spans 12 amino acids. Deletions cut 9 bases from V and 5 bases from J, with 8 bases between. The V gene's germline CDR1 is LNHDA and CDR2 SQIVND (reference sequence). Genomic DNA, serving as template, underwent TCR beta VDJ and CDR3 profiling. TCRdb re-called the reads with MiXCR, one entry per CDR3 protein. The table shows approximately 220,000 distinct CDR3 sequences, with about half occurring only once. The sequence derives from a human donor with aplastic anemia. This chain joins TRBV19 and TRBJ1-6; D ambiguous. Sequencing was done on a sample of sorted CD4+, CD8+, or CD8+CD57+ T cells (not recorded which) from PBMCs. CDR3 DNA: TGTGCCAGCAGTGCTAATAATTCACCCCTCCACTTT. It encodes CASSANNSPLHF.